This T cell receptor (beta chain) was profiled in a study of Ad26.COV2.S vaccination and SARS-CoV-2 variants. Looking at the study overall: Ad26.COV2.S, an intramuscular injection, was given once or twice 56 days apart.

Treatment specified: around 19 received Ad26.COV2.S at low or high dose, single or two shots; 5 received placebo; per-sample allocation not given. Specimen acquisition occurred on day 63 following the initial vaccine or placebo injection. Only in-frame clones appear in the TCRdb table, and some are missing; sequencing was by immunoSEQ multiplex PCR. The table records hundreds of thousands of clones, roughly 89% of them present only once. Per germline, CDR1 SGHDN and CDR2 FVKESK. The CDR3 runs 14 residues. Trimming took off 0 bases at V and 8 bases at J, with 12 bases between the two ends. Regarding this clone: The antigen remains unidentified.

Whole-study results and caveats: TCR breadth and depth estimates may have understated total T cell responses. Vaccine recipients and placebo recipients showed similar non-spike TCR breadth.

The V and J genes are TRBV14 and TRBJ2-3, with no clear D. This specimen was peripheral blood, taken in a trial of Ad26.COV2.S vaccine versus placebo. This TCR was recovered from a person between 18 and 60 years old who received the Ad26.COV2.S COVID-19 vaccine or a placebo. The CDR3 loop is CASSQELGWRTQYF. In DNA form, the CDR3 reads TGTGCCAGCAGCCAAGAGTTGGGGTGGCGTACGCAGTATTTT.